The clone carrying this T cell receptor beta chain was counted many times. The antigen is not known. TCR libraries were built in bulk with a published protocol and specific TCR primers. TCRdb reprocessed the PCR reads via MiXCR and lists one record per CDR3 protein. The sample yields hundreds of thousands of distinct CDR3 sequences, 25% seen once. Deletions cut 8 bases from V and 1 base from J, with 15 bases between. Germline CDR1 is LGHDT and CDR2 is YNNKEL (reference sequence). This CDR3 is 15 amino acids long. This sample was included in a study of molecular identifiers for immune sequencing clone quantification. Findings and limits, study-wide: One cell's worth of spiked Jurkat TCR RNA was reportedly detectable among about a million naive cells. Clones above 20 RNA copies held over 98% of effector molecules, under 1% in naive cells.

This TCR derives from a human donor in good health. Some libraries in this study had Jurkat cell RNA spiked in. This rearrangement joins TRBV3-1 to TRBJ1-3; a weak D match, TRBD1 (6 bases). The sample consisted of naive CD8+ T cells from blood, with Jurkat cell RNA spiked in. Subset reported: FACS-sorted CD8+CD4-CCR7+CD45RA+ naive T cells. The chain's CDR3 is CASCDGGNSGNTIYF. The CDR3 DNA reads TGTGCCAGCTGTGACGGGGGCAATTCTGGAAACACCATATATTTT.